This T cell receptor (beta chain) was sequenced for a study of radiation and T cells in renal cell carcinoma. Across the whole study: Nephrectomy followed 15 Gy stereotactic body radiation by 4 weeks.

This clone was counted a single time. What it binds is not known. The time point: baseline pretreatment blood. Noted treatment: 15 Gy SBRT to primary tumor, nephrectomy 4 weeks later. Serial blood draws occurred at baseline and 2 and 4 weeks post-SBRT. Assay used: immunoSEQ multiplex PCR; TCRdb lists only in-frame clones, some missing. The sample has some 150,000 clones; around nine tenths are singletons. The V and J ends lost 6 bases and 1 base, in that order; junction bases with no gene match: 5. Germline loops: CDR1 KGHSH, CDR2 LQKENI. The CDR3 totals 15 residues. Study-wide findings and caveats: From baseline, blood top tumor clonotypes peaked at 2 weeks post-radiation. Without pretreatment biopsies, baseline tumor clonotype presence was undetermined.

The clonotype originates from a woman in her fifties or sixties with renal cell carcinoma. The rearrangement links TRBV18 to TRBJ1-3, with TRBD1 matching over 8 bases. This specimen was blood, taken from a patient whose treatment included radiotherapy and nephrectomy. The CDR3 region has the DNA TGTGCCAGCTCCGCAGGGGGCGCGTCTGGAAACACCATATATTTT. Translated, it gives CASSAGGASGNTIYF. The full variable domain, in which reference TRBV18 and TRBJ1-3 provide the parts outside the CDR3, is NAGVMQNPRHLVRRRGQEARLRCSPMKGHSHVYWYRQLPEEGLKFMVYLQKENIIDESGMPKERFSAEFPKEGPSILRIQQVVRGDSAAYFCASSAGGASGNTIYFGEGSWLTVV.